Listed here is a single T cell receptor (beta chain). Categorization into cohorts depended on clinical history that participants reported. This sample is part of a study of blood T cell repertoires in COVID-19. This CDR3 comprises 18 residues. Losses at the gene ends were 2 bases for V and 0 bases for J; bases not matched to a gene: 12. Germline V gene data show CDR1 as MGHRA and CDR2 as YSYEKL. In the authors' methods: Amplifying reference gene primers gave estimates of nucleated cell counts. TCRdb's table, derived via immunoSEQ multiplex PCR, lists solely in-frame clones and lacks some. The V and J calls and clone size were taken over from that table, and D and trimming were inferred from the DNA. The table shows approximately 220,000 clones, with roughly nine tenths occurring only once.

J is TRBJ2-5 and V is TRBV4-1, with 7 bases aligning to TRBD2. Source material: PBMCs or T cells enriched from blood (not recorded which). The sequence came from a woman aged 18-29 years in a cohort exposed to, infected with or recovered from COVID-19 (not recorded which). CDR3 amino acids: CASSQLMGGLYNQETQYF. The CDR3 coding sequence is TGCGCCAGCAGCCAATTAATGGGAGGGCTATACAACCAAGAGACCCAGTACTTC.